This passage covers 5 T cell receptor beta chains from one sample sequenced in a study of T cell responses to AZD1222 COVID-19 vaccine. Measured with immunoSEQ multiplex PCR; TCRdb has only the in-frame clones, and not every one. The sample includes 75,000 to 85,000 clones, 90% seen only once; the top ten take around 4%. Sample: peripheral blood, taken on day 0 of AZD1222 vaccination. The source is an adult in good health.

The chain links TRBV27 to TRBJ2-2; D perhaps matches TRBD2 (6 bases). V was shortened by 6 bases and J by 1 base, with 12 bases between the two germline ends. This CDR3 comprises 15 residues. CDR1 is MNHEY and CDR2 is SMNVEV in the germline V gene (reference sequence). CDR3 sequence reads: CASSRGTGNTGELFF. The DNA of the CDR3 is TGTGCCAGCAGCCGCGGGACGGGGAACACCGGGGAGCTGTTTTTT.

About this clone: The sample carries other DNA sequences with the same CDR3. In DNA form, the CDR3 reads TGTGCCAGCAGTTTGGGACAGGGCACTGAAGCTTTCTTT. Protein product: CASSLGQGTEAFF. The chain is built from TRBV12-3 or TRBV12-4 and TRBJ1-1; 9 bases agree with TRBD1. CDR3 length equals 13 residues. The V and J ends lost 3 bases and 4 bases, in that order; junction bases with no gene match: 0.

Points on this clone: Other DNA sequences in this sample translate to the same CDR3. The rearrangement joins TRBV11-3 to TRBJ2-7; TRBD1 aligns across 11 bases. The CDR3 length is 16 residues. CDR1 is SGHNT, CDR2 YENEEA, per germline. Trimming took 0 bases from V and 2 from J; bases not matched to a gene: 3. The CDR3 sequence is CASSLERTGGTYEQYF. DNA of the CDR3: TGTGCCAGCAGCTTAGAACGGACAGGGGGCACCTACGAGCAGTACTTC.

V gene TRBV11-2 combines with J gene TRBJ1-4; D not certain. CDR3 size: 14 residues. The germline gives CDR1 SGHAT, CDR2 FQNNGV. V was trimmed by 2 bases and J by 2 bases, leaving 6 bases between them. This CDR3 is CASSLQETNEKLFF. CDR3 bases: TGTGCCAGCAGCTTACAGGAGACTAATGAAAAACTGTTTTTT. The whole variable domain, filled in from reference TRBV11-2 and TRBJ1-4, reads EAGVAQSPRYKIIEKRQSVAFWCNPISGHATLYWYQQILGQGPKLLIQFQNNGVVDDSQLPKDRFSAERLKGVDSTLKIQPAKLEDSAVYLCASSLQETNEKLFFGSGTQLSVL.

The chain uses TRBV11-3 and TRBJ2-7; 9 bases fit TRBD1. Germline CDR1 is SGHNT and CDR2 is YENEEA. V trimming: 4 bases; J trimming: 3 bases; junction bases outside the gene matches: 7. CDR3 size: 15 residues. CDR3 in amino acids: CASSYMTGGSYEQYF. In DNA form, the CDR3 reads TGTGCCAGCAGCTATATGACAGGGGGAAGCTACGAGCAGTACTTC. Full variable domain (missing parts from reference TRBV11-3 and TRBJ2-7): EAGVVQSPRYKIIEKKQPVAFWCNPISGHNTLYWYLQNLGQGPELLIRYENEEAVDDSQLPKDRFSAERLKGVDSTLKIQPAELGDSAVYLCASSYMTGGSYEQYFGPGTRLTVT.